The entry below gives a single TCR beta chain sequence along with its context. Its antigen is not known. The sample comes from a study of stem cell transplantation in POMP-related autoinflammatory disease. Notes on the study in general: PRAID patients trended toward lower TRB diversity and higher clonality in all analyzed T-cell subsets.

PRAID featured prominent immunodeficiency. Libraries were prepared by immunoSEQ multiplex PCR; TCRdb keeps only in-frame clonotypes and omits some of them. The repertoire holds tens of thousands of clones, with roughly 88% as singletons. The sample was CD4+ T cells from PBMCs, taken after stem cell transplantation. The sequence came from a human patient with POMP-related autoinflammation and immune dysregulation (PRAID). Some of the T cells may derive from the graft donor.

DNA of the CDR3: TGTGCCAGCAGCTTAGTTGCGGGAGAGTCCTACGAGCAGTACTTC. Translated: CASSLVAGESYEQYF. The chain uses TRBV7-8 and TRBJ2-7; 7 nucleotides line up with TRBD2. The germline gives CDR1 SGHVS, CDR2 FQNEAQ. The CDR3 is 15 residues long. Trimming at V came to 1 base and at J to 1 base, leaving 4 bases not matched to a gene.